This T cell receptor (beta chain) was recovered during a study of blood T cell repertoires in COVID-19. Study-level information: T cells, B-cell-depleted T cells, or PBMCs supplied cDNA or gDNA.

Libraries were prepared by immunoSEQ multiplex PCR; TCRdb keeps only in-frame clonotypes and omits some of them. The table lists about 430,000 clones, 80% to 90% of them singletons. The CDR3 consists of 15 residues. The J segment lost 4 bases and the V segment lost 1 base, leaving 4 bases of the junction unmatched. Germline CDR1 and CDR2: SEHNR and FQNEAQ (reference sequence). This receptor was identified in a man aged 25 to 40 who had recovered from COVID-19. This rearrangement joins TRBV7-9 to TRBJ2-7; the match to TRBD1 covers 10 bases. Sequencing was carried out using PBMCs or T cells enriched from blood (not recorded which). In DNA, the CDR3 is TGTGCCAGCAGCTTAGGGGGGACAGGGGTTTACGAGCAGTACTTC. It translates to CASSLGGTGVYEQYF.